The sequence of this T cell receptor beta chain was determined in a study of cytomegalovirus exposure and HLA in healthy donors (TCRdb year 2017). With regard to the full study: An earlier analysis of roughly 570 of the donors reported about 280 Gb of sequence data and around 110 million unique TCR beta sequences obtained from approximately 180 million T cells. An early release covering roughly 640 HLA-typed donors comprised about 290 gigabases of sequencing data and 85 million to 100 million unique TCR sequences. Besides the first cohort of approximately 710 subjects, a separate validation cohort made up of 120 different subjects was used. The study aimed to test whether cataloging public T cell receptors could reveal signatures of past pathogen exposure. Among 398 genotyped donors of the cohort, an average of approximately 230,000 unique TCR beta nucleotide sequences were sequenced per donor, about a sixth of them non-productive. HLA typing covered class I and class II loci at four-digit resolution. Four or five DR-DQ haplotypes were handled as single units for association and clustering because linkage in the cohort was strong. The T cell repertoires of 670 or so subjects were profiled by immunosequencing and related to cytomegalovirus serostatus. The later analysis used no new phenotypic data to find candidate immune exposures, relying instead on TCR beta sequences and their occurrence across donors. An earlier analysis of around 640 of the donors used high-throughput TCR beta sequencing to judge whether each TCR beta V gene segment behaved as functional or pseudogenic. To predict cytomegalovirus infection status, the study combined high-throughput TCR immunosequencing, statistical association of individual TCRs with disease status, and machine learning. All discovery cohort repertoires had been generated on a single sequencing platform. In a later analysis, previously published TCR beta repertoires from 550 to 750 donors were re-analyzed and high-resolution HLA genotyping was added so that TCR occurrence patterns could be studied. Among the roughly 400 genotyped donors, roughly 80% belonged to the genetic ancestry cluster associated with self-reported Caucasian donors. Donor age, sex, ethnicity and CMV serostatus were compiled together with the repertoire data. A later genetic analysis took genome-wide SNP genotypes for about three fifths of the 666 donors and used that subset as a discovery cohort. The number of donors typed differed by locus, with roughly 620-630 for A, B, C, DRB1 and DQB1, over 500 for DQA1, 600 to 610 for DPA1, and roughly 450 for DPB1. Broad study findings and their caveats: A cluster of highly shared sequence variants was judged likely to be a technical artifact of the sequencing pipeline. Roughly uniform sequencing depth across donors was assumed in presence/absence analyses, although this assumption may not hold. Because HLA typing was unavailable for some donors at each locus, only the typed subset was used in association tests. A later analysis associated 15,000 to 20,000 TCR beta sequences with specific HLA alleles at a false discovery rate of 0.05. A later analysis found that most CMV-associated TCR beta chains appeared HLA-restricted, with HLA associations seemingly driven largely by CMV exposure. A further reported finding was that TCR beta sequences accurately predicted the HLA-A and HLA-B alleles for most subjects in the first cohort. A later analysis found that TCR association rates varied across HLA loci, with DRB1 alleles showing the most associated TCRs and HLA-C alleles the fewest. For the cohort, immune exposure information was limited to CMV serostatus. Broadly in line with IMGT annotations, most TCR beta V segments showed up in productive rearrangements about 87% or about 30% of the time in an earlier analysis of a few hundred of the donors. A total of 164 TCR beta chains were listed by the study as associated with cytomegalovirus. Assigning TCR associations to individual alleles was difficult when HLA alleles, especially DR and DQ, strongly co-occurred. Most TCR sequences were seen in very few donors, while some public TCRs were found in many individuals. Only TCR beta chains were sequenced in this cohort, and the absence of alpha or paired-chain data limited detectable features. The classifier was reported to diagnose cytomegalovirus status with high specificity and sensitivity in both the original and validation cohorts. Three of the identified cytomegalovirus-associated TCR beta chains were confirmed in vitro to be specific for cytomegalovirus antigens. It was suggested by the authors that the approach could potentially be generalized to other disease states and immunological phenotypes. According to a later genetic analysis, donors in an Asian-associated ancestry cluster had fewer N-insertions in productive TCRs than the approximately 710-donor mean. An association between a missense DCLRE1C variant and V-gene and J-gene trimming of TCR beta chains was found in a later genetic analysis and replicated in an independent cohort. In a later analysis, several top co-occurrence clusters were reported to appear linked to parvovirus B19, influenza, CMV and Epstein-Barr virus. Some IMGT-functional V segments, including TRBV6-2 and TRBV6-3, could not be told apart with the 87-base-pair reads, so those segments were excluded. Correlated functional status among segregating V segments might reflect linkage disequilibrium, but an unknown experimental factor could not be ruled out. In a later analysis, HLA-associated TCR beta chains were found to be more clonally expanded and to have lower generation probabilities than equally common non-associated chains. Because counts were too low, roughly 17 rarely observed V segments, including chromosome 9 orphons, were left out of the earlier analysis of 587 of the donors.

Concerning this clone itself: No cognate antigen has been identified for it. The record has no base qualities; no much larger clone is one base away.

Taken from cysteine to phenylalanine, the CDR3 has 17 residues. Only the CDR3 DNA stays, 51 bases, in frame from base 1. V and J are trimmed by 6 bases and 3 bases, and the gene matches miss 7 bases of the junction. From a lookup of the germline V gene, CDR1 and CDR2 are SGHRS and YFSETQ. The library was made by the immunoSEQ multiplex PCR assay. A mixture of 60 forward primers for TCR Vbeta segments and 13 reverse primers for TCR Jbeta segments was used in the multiplex PCR. The CDR3 region of rearranged TCR beta genes was amplified from genomic DNA with a multiplex PCR assay. Amplified TCR beta libraries were sequenced as 87-base-pair reads on the Illumina HiSeq System. Regarding the original processing steps: Across the 670 or so repertoires, a later analysis counted roughly 77 million unique TCR beta chains, approximately 12 million of which were shared by at least two donors. To remove PCR and sequencing errors, raw reads were error-corrected and collapsed into unique sequences using a nearest-neighbor algorithm that merged closely related sequences. V, D and J gene segments were assigned by aligning CDR3 sequences to IMGT reference sequences. For a sequence to be retained, a match of at least six nucleotides to both a V gene segment and a J gene segment was required. A rearrangement counted as productive if the CDR3 had no stop codons and remained in frame with V and J, and every other rearrangement counted as non-productive. Following IMGT convention, CDR3 was defined as the stretch from the second conserved V-encoded cysteine up to the conserved J-encoded phenylalanine. Sequences without an unambiguous match to a single V gene segment were excluded from the earlier analysis of over 500 of the donors. An earlier analysis of several hundred of the donors called V segments functional above 56.7% productive rearrangements and segregating when the between-donor standard deviation exceeded 5%. A statistical classification framework was built for diagnosing cytomegalovirus status from the catalog of TCR beta chain sequences. A later analysis assigned V and J genes by comparing TCR nucleotide sequences with IMGT/GENE-DB human TR gene sequences. A later analysis assigned CDR3 sequences and most-parsimonious VDJ recombination scenarios with the TCRdist pipeline. In a later analysis, each TCR beta chain was defined by its CDR3 amino acid sequence together with its V-gene family, and reads without a unique V-gene family were excluded. To address suspected cross-contamination and a sequencing artifact, a later analysis removed 592 highly shared, low-generation-probability nucleotide sequences. In a later analysis, a clonal expansion index was calculated for each public chain from normalized within-repertoire ranks of inferred template counts. Generation probabilities in a later analysis came from a VDJ recombination model fitted to out-of-frame rearrangements, and those results were checked against IGoR. A later analysis scored TCR-TCR, TCR-HLA and TCR-CMV co-occurrence with hypergeometric tests, applying a repertoire-size bias correction to TCR pairs. False discovery rates were estimated in a later analysis by permuting HLA or CMV assignments 20 times. A later analysis grouped co-occurring TCRs with DBSCAN, adding TCRdist sequence similarity when clustering within HLA-allele-positive subsets. For co-occurrence clustering, repertoires with fewer than 30,000 or more than 120,000 public chains were excluded, along with five repertoires with anomalous nucleotide sharing. The table was pulled from immuneACCESS by TCRdb, which kept in-frame rearrangements only. Such tables lose some clones; where checked, under half of the loss comes from unresolved V genes, and the rest has no known cause. The D gene and trimming were derived from the DNA, and the V and J assignments and clone size from that table. For this sample the table gives about 70,000 clones, of which roughly 90% were detected only once. Less than 2.5% of the sample lies in the top ten.

In total, roughly 670 healthy bone marrow donors made up the cohort. At the time of sampling, all cohort members were nominally healthy, though unrecorded immune exposures were likely present. The donor tested CMV seronegative, placing the donor among the 350 or so seronegative members of the cohort. Each donor provided a peripheral blood sample, and peripheral blood mononuclear cells were used for TCR beta sequencing. Genomic DNA extraction from the blood cell samples was performed with the Qiagen DNeasy Blood Extraction Kit. The chain was built from TRBV5-1 and TRBJ2-1; TRBD2 matches 15 bases in the middle. The sequencing input was PBMCs. The clonotype was recovered from a woman between 25 and 40 years old in good health and CMV-seronegative. For the CDR3, the sequence is CASTNGLAGGSYNEQFF. The nucleotide sequence reads TGCGCCAGCACCAACGGACTAGCGGGAGGGAGCTACAATGAGCAGTTCTTC.